These T cell receptor beta chains were read from a single sample in a study of shared clonotypes between healthy human individuals. Using immunoSEQ multiplex PCR, the repertoire was profiled, and TCRdb retains in-frame clones only, with some absent. The sample lists approximately 600,000 clones; approximately 96% were seen once. The sample comprised naive CD8+ T cells sorted from blood. These receptors were obtained from a woman between 25 and 40 years old in good health. Each CDR3 is given with its conserved first and last residue. The order of the fields is CDR3 DNA, CDR3 protein, V gene, D gene, J gene, clone size. D genes are given only for firm matches. Expanded clones get a size class; other rows say once, few or many, or leave the size out.

CDR3 DNA: TGTGCCATCAGTGAGTCGTCATTTTACACCGGGGAGCTGTTTTTT
CDR3 protein: CAISESSFYTGELFF
V gene: TRBV10-3
D gene: -
J gene: TRBJ2-2
clone size: -

CDR3 DNA: TGTGCCGTGGGACTAGCGGGGTCGAACACCGGGGAGCTGTTTTTT
CDR3 protein: CAVGLAGSNTGELFF
V gene: TRBV6-6
D gene: TRBD2
J gene: TRBJ2-2
clone size: -

CDR3 DNA: TGTGCCAGCAGCTTAGGCTGGGGGGCCACGAACACTGAAGCTTTCTTT
CDR3 protein: CASSLGWGATNTEAFF
V gene: TRBV13
D gene: -
J gene: TRBJ1-1
clone size: -

CDR3 DNA: TGCGCCAGTCGACTAGCGGCATACGAGCAGTACTTC
CDR3 protein: CASRLAAYEQYF
V gene: TRBV10-2
D gene: TRBD2
J gene: TRBJ2-7
clone size: -

CDR3 DNA: TGCGCCAGCAGCCCCCACAGGGTTTTGGGCAATCAGCCCCAGCATTTT
CDR3 protein: CASSPHRVLGNQPQHF
V gene: TRBV4-1
D gene: -
J gene: TRBJ1-5
clone size: -

CDR3 DNA: TGTGCCAGCACCGGGACAGCTAGCCAGCCCCAGCATTTT
CDR3 protein: CASTGTASQPQHF
V gene: TRBV6-6
D gene: TRBD1
J gene: TRBJ1-5
clone size: -

CDR3 DNA: TGTGCCAGCAGTGCGACAGGGGGCACCGGGGAGCTGTTTTTT
CDR3 protein: CASSATGGTGELFF
V gene: TRBV28
D gene: TRBD1
J gene: TRBJ2-2
clone size: -

CDR3 DNA: TGTGCCAGCAGCGCGGAGCGGGATGAATACGAGCAGTACTTC
CDR3 protein: CASSAERDEYEQYF
V gene: TRBV13
D gene: TRBD2
J gene: TRBJ2-7
clone size: -

CDR3 DNA: TGTGCCACCGACCTTAGCGGAACCAACACCGGGGAGCTGTTTTTT
CDR3 protein: CATDLSGTNTGELFF
V gene: TRBV28
D gene: -
J gene: TRBJ2-2
clone size: once

CDR3 DNA: TGTGCCAGCAGTACAGGGTCTAACTATGGCTACACCTTC
CDR3 protein: CASSTGSNYGYTF
V gene: TRBV25-1
D gene: -
J gene: TRBJ1-2
clone size: few

CDR3 DNA: TGTGCCACCGGCAGAGCAATCCCGGGACAGGGACTTTACGAGCAGTACTTC
CDR3 protein: CATGRAIPGQGLYEQYF
V gene: TRBV15
D gene: TRBD1
J gene: TRBJ2-7
clone size: -

CDR3 DNA: TGTGCCAGCAGTTTTAGCGGGAGCTCCTACGAGCAGTACTTC
CDR3 protein: CASSFSGSSYEQYF
V gene: TRBV6-1
D gene: TRBD2
J gene: TRBJ2-7
clone size: -

CDR3 DNA: TGTGCCAGCAGCCAAGGCAGGGGGTATTATGGCTACACCTTC
CDR3 protein: CASSQGRGYYGYTF
V gene: TRBV14
D gene: TRBD1
J gene: TRBJ1-2
clone size: -

CDR3 DNA: TGCGCCAGCAGCCAAGATCCCCAGGGAAGGTGGTATGGCTACACCTTC
CDR3 protein: CASSQDPQGRWYGYTF
V gene: TRBV4-1
D gene: -
J gene: TRBJ1-2
clone size: -

CDR3 DNA: TGTGCCAGCAGTGAAGGGACAGGGCGCCAGCCCCAGCATTTT
CDR3 protein: CASSEGTGRQPQHF
V gene: TRBV6-1
D gene: TRBD1
J gene: TRBJ1-5
clone size: once

CDR3 DNA: TGTGCCAGCAGCTTCGGGGTGGGACTAGCAAACGATGAGCAGTTCTTC
CDR3 protein: CASSFGVGLANDEQFF
V gene: TRBV7-6
D gene: TRBD2
J gene: TRBJ2-1
clone size: -

CDR3 DNA: TGTGCCAGCGAAGTGAGGGGCTCTGGAAACACCATATATTTT
CDR3 protein: CASEVRGSGNTIYF
V gene: TRBV13
D gene: -
J gene: TRBJ1-3
clone size: -

CDR3 DNA: TGTGCCAGCAGACCCGCGGATTACGAGCAGTACTTC
CDR3 protein: CASRPADYEQYF
V gene: TRBV28
D gene: -
J gene: TRBJ2-7
clone size: -

CDR3 DNA: TGTGCCAGCTCACCAGGAGGGCCGATTTCCTACAATGAGCAGTTCTTC
CDR3 protein: CASSPGGPISYNEQFF
V gene: TRBV18
D gene: -
J gene: TRBJ2-1
clone size: -

CDR3 DNA: TGTGCCAGCAGCTCTGCCGGGACGGATTCCTACGAGCAGTACTTC
CDR3 protein: CASSSAGTDSYEQYF
V gene: TRBV7-6
D gene: -
J gene: TRBJ2-7
clone size: -

CDR3 DNA: TGTGCCAGCAGTGCGGCGCCCTCTGGAAACACCATATATTTT
CDR3 protein: CASSAAPSGNTIYF
V gene: TRBV25-1
D gene: -
J gene: TRBJ1-3
clone size: -